This T cell receptor (beta chain) was documented in a study of post-analysis software for immune sequencing data. About the research overall: Disease trajectories encompassed relapsing-remitting, secondary progressive and progressive-relapsing multiple sclerosis.

Germline CDR1 and CDR2: MNHEY and SMNVEV (reference sequence). The ends were cut back, 6 bases at V and 4 bases at J, with 13 bases in the middle. CDR3 size: 13 residues. Findings of the study overall: TRBV5-6, TRBV5-1 and TRBV20-1 were among roughly 5 TRBV segments more frequent in patients than controls. Strong same-batch co-clustering of samples appeared with F measure clustering. Significantly lower normalized Chao1 diversity was found in patients with multiple sclerosis relative to controls.

TCR beta libraries were prepared from cDNA with unique molecular identifiers. Researchers reported approximately 480,000 cDNA molecules coming from about 0.98 to 11 million T cells. TCRdb processed the PCR reads anew with MiXCR; each CDR3 protein has one entry. The table records some 700,000 distinct CDR3 sequences, approximately 60% of them present only once. With regard to this clonotype: The antigen is not known.

Sequenced input: blood. V is TRBV27 and J is TRBJ2-7, with D hard to call. The clonotype was recovered from a girl aged 2 to 9 with multiple sclerosis. DNA of the CDR3: TGTGCCAGCAGCCTCAAAGTACCATACGAGCAGTACTTC. This translates into CASSLKVPYEQYF.